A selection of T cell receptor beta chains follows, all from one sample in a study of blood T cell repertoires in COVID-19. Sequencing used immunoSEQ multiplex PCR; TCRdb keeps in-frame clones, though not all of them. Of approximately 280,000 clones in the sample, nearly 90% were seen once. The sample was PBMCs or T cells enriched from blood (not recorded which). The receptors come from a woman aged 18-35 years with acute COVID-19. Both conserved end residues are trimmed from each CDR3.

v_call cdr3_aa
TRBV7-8 ASSFLRDRGSPLH
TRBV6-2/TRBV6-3 ASSRLAGDSYEQY
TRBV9 ASSVAPSWDTEAF
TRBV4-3 ASSQGWGVGDYEQY
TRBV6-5 ASRAGTSANNEQF
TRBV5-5 ASSLDLEGAGGPKQY
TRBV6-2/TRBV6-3 ASSYGGTSGYEQY
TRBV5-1 ASSYVTGGIETQY
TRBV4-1 ASSQGGTSGSGGVYEQY
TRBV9 ASSVVGGGETQY
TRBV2 ASSELSQPQH
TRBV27 ASSPTGNPSYEQY
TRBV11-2 ASSLANRETYEQY
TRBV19 ASRTGENEAF
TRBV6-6 ASSIRGRGGYT
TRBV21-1 ASSNTETYEQY
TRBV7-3 ASSLAGPNSPLH
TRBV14 ASSQGRMWKTEAF
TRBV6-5 ASSLGLNREAF
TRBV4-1 ASSQERGFGGYYGYT
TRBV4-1 ASSRGLAGVYNEQF
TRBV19 ASSMKGNYGYT
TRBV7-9 ASSLSSGFTGELF
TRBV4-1 ASSQRDRDEQY
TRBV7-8 ASSSDRSYEQY
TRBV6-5 ASSPTGGLNQPQH
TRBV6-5 ASSYSVAKNIQY
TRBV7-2 ASSLALGAGSPLH
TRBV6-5 ASRVSRTGTYEQY
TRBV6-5 ASSYQGAPFSYEQY
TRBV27 ASAFGGTQETQY
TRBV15 ATSRDRGYEQY
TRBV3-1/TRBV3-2 ASSRTREIYGYT
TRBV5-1 ASSPRQGAAF
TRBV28 ASSHDRVANYGYT
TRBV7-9 ASSPDTDYGYT
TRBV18 ASSRAARTDSYEQY
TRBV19 ASSIIASGSQETQY
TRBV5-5 ATGAGGTTRDTQY
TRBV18 ASSPPSSTSYFSFNEQF